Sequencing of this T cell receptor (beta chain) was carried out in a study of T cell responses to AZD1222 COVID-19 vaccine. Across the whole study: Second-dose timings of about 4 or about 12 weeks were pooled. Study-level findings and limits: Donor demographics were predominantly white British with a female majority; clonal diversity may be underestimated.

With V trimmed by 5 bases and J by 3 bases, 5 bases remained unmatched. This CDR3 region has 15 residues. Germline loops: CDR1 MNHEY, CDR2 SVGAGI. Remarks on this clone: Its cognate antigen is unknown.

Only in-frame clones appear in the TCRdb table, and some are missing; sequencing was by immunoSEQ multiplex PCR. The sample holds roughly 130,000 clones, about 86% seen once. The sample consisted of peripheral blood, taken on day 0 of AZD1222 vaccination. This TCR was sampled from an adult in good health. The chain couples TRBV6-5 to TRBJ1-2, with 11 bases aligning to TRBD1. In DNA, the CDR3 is TGTGCCAGCAGTCAGGACAGGGGGCGCGACTATGGCTACACCTTC. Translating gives CASSQDRGRDYGYTF.